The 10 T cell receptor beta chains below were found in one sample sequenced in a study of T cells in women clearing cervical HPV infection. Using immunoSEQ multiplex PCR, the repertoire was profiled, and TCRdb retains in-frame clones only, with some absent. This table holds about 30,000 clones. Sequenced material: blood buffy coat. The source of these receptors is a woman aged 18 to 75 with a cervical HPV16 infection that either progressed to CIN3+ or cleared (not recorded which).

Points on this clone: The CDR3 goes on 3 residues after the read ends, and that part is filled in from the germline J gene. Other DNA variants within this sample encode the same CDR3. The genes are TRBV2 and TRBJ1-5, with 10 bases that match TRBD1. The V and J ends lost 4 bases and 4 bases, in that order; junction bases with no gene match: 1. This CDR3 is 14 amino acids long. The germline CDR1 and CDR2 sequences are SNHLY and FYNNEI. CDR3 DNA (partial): TGTGCCAGCAGTGGGACAGGGGGGAATCAGCCC. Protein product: CASSGTGGNQP. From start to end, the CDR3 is CASSGTGGNQPQHF.

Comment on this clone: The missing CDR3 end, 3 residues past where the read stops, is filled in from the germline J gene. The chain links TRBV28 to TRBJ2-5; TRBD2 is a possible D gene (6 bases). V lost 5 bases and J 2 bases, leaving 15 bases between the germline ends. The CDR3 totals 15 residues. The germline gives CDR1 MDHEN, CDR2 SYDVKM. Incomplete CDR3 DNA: TGTGCCAGCAGTCCGACAGCGGGCCAGCAAGAGACC. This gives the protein CASSPTAGQQET. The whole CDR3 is CASSPTAGQQETQYF.

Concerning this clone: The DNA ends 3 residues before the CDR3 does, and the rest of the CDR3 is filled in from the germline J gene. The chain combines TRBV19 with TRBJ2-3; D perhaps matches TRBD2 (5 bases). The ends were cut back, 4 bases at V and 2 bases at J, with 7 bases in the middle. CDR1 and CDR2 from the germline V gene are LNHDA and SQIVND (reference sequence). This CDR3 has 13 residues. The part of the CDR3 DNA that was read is TGTGCCAGTAGTAACGGGGACACAGATACG. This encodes CASSNGDTDT. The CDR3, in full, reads CASSNGDTDTQYF.

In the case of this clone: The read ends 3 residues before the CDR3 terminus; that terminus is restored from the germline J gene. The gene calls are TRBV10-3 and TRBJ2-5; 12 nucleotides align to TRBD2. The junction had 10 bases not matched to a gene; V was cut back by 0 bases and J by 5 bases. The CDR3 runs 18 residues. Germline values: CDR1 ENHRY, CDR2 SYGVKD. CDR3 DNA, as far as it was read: TGTGCCATCAGTGAGTCGACCGGACTAGCGGGGAACGGGGAGACC. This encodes CAISESTGLAGNGET. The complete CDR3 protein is CAISESTGLAGNGETQYF.

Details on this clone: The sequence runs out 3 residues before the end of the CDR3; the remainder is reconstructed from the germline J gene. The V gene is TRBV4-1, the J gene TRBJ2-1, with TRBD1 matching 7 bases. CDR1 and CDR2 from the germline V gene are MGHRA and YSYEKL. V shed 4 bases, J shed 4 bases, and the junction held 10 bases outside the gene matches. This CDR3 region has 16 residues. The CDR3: CASSRPGQTSYNEQFF. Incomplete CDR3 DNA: TGCGCCAGCAGCCGTCCGGGACAGACTTCATACAATGAG.

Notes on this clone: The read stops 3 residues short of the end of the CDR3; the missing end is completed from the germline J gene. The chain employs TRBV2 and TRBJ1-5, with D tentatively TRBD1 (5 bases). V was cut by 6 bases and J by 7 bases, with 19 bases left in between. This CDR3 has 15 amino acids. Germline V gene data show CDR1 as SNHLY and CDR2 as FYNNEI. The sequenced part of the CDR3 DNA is TGTGCCAGCAGGCGTACACCAGGGAGCAGGCAGCCC. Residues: CASRRTPGSRQP. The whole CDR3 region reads CASRRTPGSRQPQHF.

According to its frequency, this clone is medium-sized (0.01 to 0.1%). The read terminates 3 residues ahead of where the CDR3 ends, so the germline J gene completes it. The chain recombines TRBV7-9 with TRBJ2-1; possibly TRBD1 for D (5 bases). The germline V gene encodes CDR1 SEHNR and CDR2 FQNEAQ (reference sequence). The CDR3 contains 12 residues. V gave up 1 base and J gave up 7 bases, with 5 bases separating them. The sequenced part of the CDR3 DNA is TGTGCCAGCAGCTTAGGGACAAATGAG. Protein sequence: CASSLGTNE. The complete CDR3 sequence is CASSLGTNEQFF. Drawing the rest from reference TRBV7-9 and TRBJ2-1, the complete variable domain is DTGVSQNPRHKITKRGQNVTFRCDPISEHNRLYWYRQTLGQGPEFLTYFQNEAQLEKSRLLSDRFSAERPKGSFSTLEIQRTEQGDSAMYLCASSLGTNEQFFGPGTRLTVL.

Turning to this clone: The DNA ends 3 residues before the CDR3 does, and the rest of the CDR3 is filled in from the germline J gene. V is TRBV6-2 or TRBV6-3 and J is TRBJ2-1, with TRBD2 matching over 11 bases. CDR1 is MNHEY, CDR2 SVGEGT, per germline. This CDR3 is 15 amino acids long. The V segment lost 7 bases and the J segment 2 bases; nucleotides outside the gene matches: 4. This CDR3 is CASNPGLAAYNEQFF. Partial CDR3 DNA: TGTGCCAGCAACCCGGGACTAGCGGCCTACAATGAG.

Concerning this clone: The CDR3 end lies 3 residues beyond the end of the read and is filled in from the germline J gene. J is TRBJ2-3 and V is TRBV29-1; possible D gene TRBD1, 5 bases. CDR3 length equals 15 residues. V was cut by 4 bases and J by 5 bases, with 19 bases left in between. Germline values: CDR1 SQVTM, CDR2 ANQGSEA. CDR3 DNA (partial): TGCAGCGTTGGAAGGACACTCGGGCATCAAGATACG. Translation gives CSVGRTLGHQDT. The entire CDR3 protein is CSVGRTLGHQDTQYF.

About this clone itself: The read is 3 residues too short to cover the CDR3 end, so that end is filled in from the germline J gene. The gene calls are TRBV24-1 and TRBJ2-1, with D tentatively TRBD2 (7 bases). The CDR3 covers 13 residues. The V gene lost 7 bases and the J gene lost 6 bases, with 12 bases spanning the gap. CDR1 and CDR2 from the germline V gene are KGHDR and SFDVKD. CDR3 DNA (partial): TGTGCCACCAGGGCGGGGGCGAGCAATGAG. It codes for CATRAGASNE. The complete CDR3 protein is CATRAGASNEQFF.